This T cell receptor (beta chain) comes out of a study of blood T cell repertoires in COVID-19. Across the study: Spain, Italy and the United States supplied samples that represented acute and convalescent COVID-19. In each case, the material was cDNA or gDNA derived from T cells, B-cell-depleted T cells, or PBMCs.

This CDR3 comprises 17 residues. V lost 4 bases, J lost 6 bases, and 13 bases stayed unmatched. Germline CDR1 reads MNHEY; CDR2 reads SMNVEV (reference sequence). This clone was picked up one time. Per the original methods: For nucleated cells, counts were estimated from reference gene primer amplification. Repertoires were generated with immunoSEQ multiplex PCR, while TCRdb's copy carries only in-frame clones and drops some. The V and J calls and clone size are taken from that table; D and trimming were inferred from the DNA. The sample gives approximately 240,000 clones, roughly 84% of which show up once; about a sixth is in the top ten.

The sequenced material came from peripheral blood. The chain employs TRBV27 and TRBJ1-1; 11 positions match TRBD1. This clonotype was obtained from a woman aged 80 or over with active or convalescent COVID-19. This chain's CDR3 is CASSSRTGGDRIAEAFF. The CDR3 region has the DNA TGTGCCAGCAGTTCCCGGACAGGGGGCGATAGGATTGCTGAAGCTTTCTTT.